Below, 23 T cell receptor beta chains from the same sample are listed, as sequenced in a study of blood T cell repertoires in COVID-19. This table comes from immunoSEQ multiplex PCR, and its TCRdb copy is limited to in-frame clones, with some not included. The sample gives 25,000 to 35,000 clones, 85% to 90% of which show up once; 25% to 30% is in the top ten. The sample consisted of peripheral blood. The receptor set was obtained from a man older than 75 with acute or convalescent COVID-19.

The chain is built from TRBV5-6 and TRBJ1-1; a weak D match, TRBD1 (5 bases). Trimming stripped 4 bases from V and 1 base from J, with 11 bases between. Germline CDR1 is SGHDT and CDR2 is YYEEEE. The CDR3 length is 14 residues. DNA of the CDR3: TGTGCCAGCAGCCCGGGGGTTGCGAACACTGAAGCTTTCTTT. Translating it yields CASSPGVANTEAFF.

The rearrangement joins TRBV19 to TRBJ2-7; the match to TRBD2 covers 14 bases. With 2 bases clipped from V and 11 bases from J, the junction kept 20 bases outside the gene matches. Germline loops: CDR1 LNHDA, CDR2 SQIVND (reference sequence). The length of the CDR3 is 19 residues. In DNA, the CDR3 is TGTGCCAGTAGTATATCCCACGCCGGGACTAGCGGGAGTACGCCTTTAAAGTACTTC. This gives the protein CASSISHAGTSGSTPLKYF.

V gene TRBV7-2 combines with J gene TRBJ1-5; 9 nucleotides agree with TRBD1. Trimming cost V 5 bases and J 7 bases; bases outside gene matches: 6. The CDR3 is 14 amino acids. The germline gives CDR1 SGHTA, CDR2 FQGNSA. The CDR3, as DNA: TGTGCCAGCAGCACCGGACAGGGGTGGCAGCCCCAGCATTTT. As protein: CASSTGQGWQPQHF.

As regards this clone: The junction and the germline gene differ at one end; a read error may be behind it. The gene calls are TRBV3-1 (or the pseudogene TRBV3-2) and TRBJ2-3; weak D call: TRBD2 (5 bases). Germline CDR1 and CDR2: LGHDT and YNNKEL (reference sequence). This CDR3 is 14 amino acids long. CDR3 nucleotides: TGTGCCAGCAGCCAAGGGCTAGCCACCGATATGCAGTATTTT. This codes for CASSQGLATDMQYF.

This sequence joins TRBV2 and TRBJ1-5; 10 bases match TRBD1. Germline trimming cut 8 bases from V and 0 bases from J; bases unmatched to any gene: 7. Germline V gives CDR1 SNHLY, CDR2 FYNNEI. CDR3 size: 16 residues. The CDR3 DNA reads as TGTGCCAGCGGGACAGGGGAGAATTATAGCAATCAGCCCCAGCATTTT. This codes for CASGTGENYSNQPQHF.

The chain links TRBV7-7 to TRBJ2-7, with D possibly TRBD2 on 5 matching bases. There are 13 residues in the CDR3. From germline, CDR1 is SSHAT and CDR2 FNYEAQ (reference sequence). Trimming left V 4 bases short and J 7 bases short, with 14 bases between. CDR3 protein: CASSSDFSGEQYF. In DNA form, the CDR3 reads TGTGCCAGCAGCTCGGACTTCTCCGGGGAGCAGTACTTC.

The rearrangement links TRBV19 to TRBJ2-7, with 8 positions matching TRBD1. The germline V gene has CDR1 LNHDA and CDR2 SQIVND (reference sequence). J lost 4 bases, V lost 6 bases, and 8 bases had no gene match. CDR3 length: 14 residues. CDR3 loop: CASSTGTGTYEQYF. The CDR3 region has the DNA TGTGCCAGTAGCACCGGGACAGGCACTTACGAGCAGTACTTC.

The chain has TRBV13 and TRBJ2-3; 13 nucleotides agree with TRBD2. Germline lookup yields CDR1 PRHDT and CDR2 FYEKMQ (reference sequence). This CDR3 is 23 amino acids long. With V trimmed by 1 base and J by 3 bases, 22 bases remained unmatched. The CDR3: CASSLAKEDTTWTSGRGTDTQYF. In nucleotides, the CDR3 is TGTGCCAGCAGCTTAGCCAAAGAAGACACGACCTGGACTAGCGGGAGAGGGACAGATACGCAGTATTTT.

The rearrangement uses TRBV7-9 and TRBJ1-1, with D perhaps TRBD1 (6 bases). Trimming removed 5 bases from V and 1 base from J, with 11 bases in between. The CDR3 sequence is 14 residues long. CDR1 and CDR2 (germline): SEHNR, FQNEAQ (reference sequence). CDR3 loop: CASSPTGRNTEAFF. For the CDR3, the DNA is TGTGCCAGCAGCCCCACAGGGAGGAACACTGAAGCTTTCTTT. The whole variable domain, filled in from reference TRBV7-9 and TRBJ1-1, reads DTGVSQNPRHKITKRGQNVTFRCDPISEHNRLYWYRQTLGQGPEFLTYFQNEAQLEKSRLLSDRFSAERPKGSFSTLEIQRTEQGDSAMYLCASSPTGRNTEAFFGQGTRLTVV.

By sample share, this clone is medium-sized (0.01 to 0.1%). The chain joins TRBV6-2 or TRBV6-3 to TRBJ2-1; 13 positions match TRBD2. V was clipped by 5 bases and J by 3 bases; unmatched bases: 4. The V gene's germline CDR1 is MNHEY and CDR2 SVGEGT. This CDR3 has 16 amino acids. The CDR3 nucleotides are TGTGCCAGCAGTGACGGGACTAGCGGGGACTACAATGAGCAGTTCTTC. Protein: CASSDGTSGDYNEQFF.

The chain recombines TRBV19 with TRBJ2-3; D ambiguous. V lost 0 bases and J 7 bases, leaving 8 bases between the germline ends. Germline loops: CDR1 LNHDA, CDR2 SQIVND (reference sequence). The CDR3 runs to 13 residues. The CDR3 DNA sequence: TGTGCCAGTAGTATAGATAGGAGCTATACGCAGTATTTT. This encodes CASSIDRSYTQYF.

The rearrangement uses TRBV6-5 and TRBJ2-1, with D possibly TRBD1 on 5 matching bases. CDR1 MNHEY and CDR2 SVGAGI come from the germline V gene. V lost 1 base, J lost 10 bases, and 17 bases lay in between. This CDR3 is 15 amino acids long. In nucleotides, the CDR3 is TGTGCCAGCAGTTACTTGGGGCCAGGCCTGGGGGAGCAGTTCTTC. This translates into CASSYLGPGLGEQFF.

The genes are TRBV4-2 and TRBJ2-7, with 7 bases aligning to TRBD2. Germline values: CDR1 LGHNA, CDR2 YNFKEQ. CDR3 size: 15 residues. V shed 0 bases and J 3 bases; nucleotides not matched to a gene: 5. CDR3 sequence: CASSQDDAGDYEQYF. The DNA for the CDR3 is TGTGCCAGCAGCCAAGATGACGCGGGAGACTACGAGCAGTACTTC.

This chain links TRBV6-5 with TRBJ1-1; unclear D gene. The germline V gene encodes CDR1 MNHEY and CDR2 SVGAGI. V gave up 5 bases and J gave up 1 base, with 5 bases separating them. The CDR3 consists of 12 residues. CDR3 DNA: TGTGCCAGCAGTCCAGGGAACACTGAAGCTTTCTTT. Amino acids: CASSPGNTEAFF.

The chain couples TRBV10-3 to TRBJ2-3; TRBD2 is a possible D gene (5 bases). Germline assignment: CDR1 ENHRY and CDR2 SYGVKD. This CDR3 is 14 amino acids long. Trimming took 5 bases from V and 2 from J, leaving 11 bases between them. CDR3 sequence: CAISPRGNTDTQYF. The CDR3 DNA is TGTGCCATCAGTCCCCGAGGGAACACAGATACGCAGTATTTT.

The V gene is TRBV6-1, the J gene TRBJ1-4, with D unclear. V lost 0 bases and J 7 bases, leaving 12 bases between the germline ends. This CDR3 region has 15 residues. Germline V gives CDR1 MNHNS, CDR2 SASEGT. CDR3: CASSEAREVGEKLFF. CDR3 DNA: TGTGCCAGCAGTGAAGCGCGCGAGGTGGGTGAAAAACTGTTTTTT.

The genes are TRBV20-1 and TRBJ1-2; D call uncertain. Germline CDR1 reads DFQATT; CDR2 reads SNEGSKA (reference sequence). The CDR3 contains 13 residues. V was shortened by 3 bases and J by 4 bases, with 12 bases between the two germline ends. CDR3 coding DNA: TGCAGTGCTAGTCAAGAAGTGCGCTATGGCTACACCTTC. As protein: CSASQEVRYGYTF.

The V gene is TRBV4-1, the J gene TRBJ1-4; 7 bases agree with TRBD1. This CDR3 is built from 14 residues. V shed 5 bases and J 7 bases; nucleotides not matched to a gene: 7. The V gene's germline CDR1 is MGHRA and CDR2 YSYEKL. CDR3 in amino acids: CASSLLTGIEKLFF. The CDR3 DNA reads TGCGCCAGCAGCTTGCTGACAGGGATTGAAAAACTGTTTTTT.

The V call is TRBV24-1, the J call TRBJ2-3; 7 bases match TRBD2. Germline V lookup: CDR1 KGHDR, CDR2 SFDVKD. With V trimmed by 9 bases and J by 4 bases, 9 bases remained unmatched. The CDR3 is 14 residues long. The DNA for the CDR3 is TGTGCCACCCAAGGGAGGGGAGATGCAGATACGCAGTATTTT. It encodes CATQGRGDADTQYF.

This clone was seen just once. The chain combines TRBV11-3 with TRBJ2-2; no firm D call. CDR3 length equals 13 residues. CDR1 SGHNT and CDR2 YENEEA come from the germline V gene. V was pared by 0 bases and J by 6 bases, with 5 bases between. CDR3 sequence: CASSLDRAGELFF. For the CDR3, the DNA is TGTGCCAGCAGCTTAGATCGGGCCGGGGAGCTGTTTTTT.

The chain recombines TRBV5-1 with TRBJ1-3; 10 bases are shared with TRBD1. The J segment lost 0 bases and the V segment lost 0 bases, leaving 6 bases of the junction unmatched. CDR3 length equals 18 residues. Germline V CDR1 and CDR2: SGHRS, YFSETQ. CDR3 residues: CASSLEWGTGVSGNTIYF. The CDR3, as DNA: TGCGCCAGCAGCTTGGAATGGGGGACAGGGGTCTCTGGAAACACCATATATTTT.

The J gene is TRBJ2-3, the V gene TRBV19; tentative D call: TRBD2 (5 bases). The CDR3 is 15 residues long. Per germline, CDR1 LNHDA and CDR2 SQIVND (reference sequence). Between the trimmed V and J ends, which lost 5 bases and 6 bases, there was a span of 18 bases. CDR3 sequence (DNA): TGTGCCAGTAGTCCCAAGGGAGACCCCGGGGATACGCAGTATTTT. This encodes CASSPKGDPGDTQYF.

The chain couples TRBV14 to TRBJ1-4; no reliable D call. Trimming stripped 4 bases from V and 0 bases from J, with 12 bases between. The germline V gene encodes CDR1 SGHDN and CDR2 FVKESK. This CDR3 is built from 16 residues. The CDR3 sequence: CASSLREGATNEKLFF. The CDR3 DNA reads TGTGCCAGCAGCCTGAGAGAGGGCGCAACTAATGAAAAACTGTTTTTT. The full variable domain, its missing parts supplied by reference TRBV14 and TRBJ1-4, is EAGVTQFPSHSVIEKGQTVTLRCDPISGHDNLYWYRRVMGKEIKFLLHFVKESKQDESGMPNNRFLAERTGGTYSTLKVQPAELEDSGVYFCASSLREGATNEKLFFGSGTQLSVL.